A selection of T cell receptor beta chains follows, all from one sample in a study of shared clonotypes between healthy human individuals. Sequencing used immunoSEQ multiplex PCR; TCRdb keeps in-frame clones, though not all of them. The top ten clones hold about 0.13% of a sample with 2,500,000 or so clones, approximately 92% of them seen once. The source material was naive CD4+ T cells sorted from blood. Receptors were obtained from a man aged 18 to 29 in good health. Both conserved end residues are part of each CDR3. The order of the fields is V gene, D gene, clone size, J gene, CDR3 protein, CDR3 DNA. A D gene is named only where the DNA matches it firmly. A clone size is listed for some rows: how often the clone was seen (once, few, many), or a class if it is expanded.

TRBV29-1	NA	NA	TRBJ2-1	CSVAWEQFF	TGCAGCGTTGCTTGGGAGCAGTTCTTC
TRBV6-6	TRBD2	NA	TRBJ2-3	CASSLGLAGGTDTQYF	TGTGCCAGCAGTCTGGGACTAGCGGGGGGAACAGATACGCAGTATTTT
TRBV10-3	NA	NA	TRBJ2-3	CAITRGGTDTQYF	TGTGCCATCACTAGGGGCGGGACAGATACGCAGTATTTT
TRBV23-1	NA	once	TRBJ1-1	CASSQSKGDTEAFF	TGCGCCAGCAGTCAATCGAAGGGAGACACTGAAGCTTTCTTT
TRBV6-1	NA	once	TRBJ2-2	CASSGGGGDTGELFF	TGTGCCAGCAGCGGCGGAGGGGGCGACACCGGGGAGCTGTTTTTT
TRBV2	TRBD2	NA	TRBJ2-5	CASKSFGSGALQETQYF	TGTGCCAGCAAGAGTTTCGGTAGCGGGGCACTTCAAGAGACCCAGTACTTC
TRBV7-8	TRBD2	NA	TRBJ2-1	CASSPRGASSGPQFF	TGTGCCAGCAGCCCAAGAGGGGCCTCTAGCGGGCCGCAGTTCTTC
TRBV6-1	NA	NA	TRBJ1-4	CASTLPGDEKLFF	TGTGCCAGCACCCTGCCGGGGGATGAAAAACTGTTTTTT
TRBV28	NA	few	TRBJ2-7	CASSPRYEQYF	TGTGCCAGCAGTCCCCGTTACGAGCAGTACTTC
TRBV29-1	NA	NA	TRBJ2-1	CSVWIAGQFF	TGCAGCGTTTGGATCGCCGGGCAGTTCTTC
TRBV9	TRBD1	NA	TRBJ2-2	CASSADRGNTGELFF	TGTGCCAGCAGCGCGGACAGGGGAAACACCGGGGAGCTGTTTTTT
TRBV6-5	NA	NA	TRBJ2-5	CASSYDLLGGTQYF	TGTGCCAGCAGTTACGATTTACTAGGAGGGACCCAGTACTTC
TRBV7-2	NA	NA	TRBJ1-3	CASSSNRGSGNTIYF	TGTGCCAGCAGCTCTAACCGGGGCTCTGGAAACACCATATATTTT
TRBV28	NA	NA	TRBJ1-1	CASSLRNTEAFF	TGTGCCAGCAGTTTAAGAAACACTGAAGCTTTCTTT
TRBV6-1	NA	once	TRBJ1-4	CASSEVRQANEKLFF	TGTGCCAGCAGTGAAGTCCGACAGGCGAATGAAAAACTGTTTTTT
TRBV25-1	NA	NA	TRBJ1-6	CASSGQSSYNSPLHF	TGTGCCAGCAGCGGACAGAGCTCCTATAATTCACCCCTCCACTTT
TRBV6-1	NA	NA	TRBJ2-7	CASSRGYEQYF	TGTGCCAGCAGTAGGGGCTACGAGCAGTACTTC
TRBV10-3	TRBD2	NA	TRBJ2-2	CAISESRLAANTGELFF	TGTGCCATCAGTGAGTCGCGACTAGCGGCGAACACCGGGGAGCTGTTTTTT
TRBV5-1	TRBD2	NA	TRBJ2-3	CASSLTGLAGGGTDTQYF	TGCGCCAGCAGCTTAACGGGACTAGCGGGGGGTGGCACAGATACGCAGTATTTT
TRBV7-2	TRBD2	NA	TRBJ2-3	CASRADGLATDTQYF	TGTGCCAGCAGGGCAGACGGACTAGCCACAGATACGCAGTATTTT
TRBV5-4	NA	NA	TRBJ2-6	CASGQQDPGANVLTF	TGTGCCAGCGGCCAACAGGACCCTGGGGCCAACGTCCTGACTTTC
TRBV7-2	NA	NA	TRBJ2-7	CASSQSGMGLGTHYEQYF	TGTGCCAGCAGCCAATCGGGCATGGGTCTGGGGACTCACTACGAGCAGTACTTC
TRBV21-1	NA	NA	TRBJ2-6	CASSRWAGQGDSGANVLTF	TGTGCCAGCAGCAGGTGGGCGGGACAGGGGGACTCTGGGGCCAACGTCCTGACTTTC
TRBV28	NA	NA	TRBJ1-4	CASNSGPNEKLFF	TGTGCCAGCAATTCGGGGCCTAATGAAAAACTGTTTTTT
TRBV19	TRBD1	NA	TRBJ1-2	CASSFSTGGAYGYTF	TGTGCCAGTAGTTTCTCGACAGGGGGCGCCTATGGCTACACCTTC
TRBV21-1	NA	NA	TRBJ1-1	CASSTTPQDRPNTEAFF	TGTGCCAGCAGCACCACTCCCCAGGACAGACCGAACACTGAAGCTTTCTTT
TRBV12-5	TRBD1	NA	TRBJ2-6	CASGLVLRTGGNSSGANVLTF	TGTGCTAGTGGTTTGGTACTCAGGACAGGGGGCAATAGCTCTGGGGCCAACGTCCTGACTTTC
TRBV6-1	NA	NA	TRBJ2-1	CASTVTDYNEQFF	TGTGCCAGCACCGTGACAGATTACAATGAGCAGTTCTTC
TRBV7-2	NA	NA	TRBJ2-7	CASSLGGSRQYF	TGTGCCAGCAGCTTAGGGGGGAGCAGGCAGTACTTC
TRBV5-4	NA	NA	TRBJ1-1	CASSLRGGTEAFF	TGTGCCAGCAGCTTGAGGGGTGGCACTGAAGCTTTCTTT
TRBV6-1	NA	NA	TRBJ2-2	CASEEANTGELFF	TGTGCCAGCGAGGAGGCGAACACCGGGGAGCTGTTTTTT
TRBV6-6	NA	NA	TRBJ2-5	CASNEQGETQYF	TGTGCCAGCAACGAACAGGGTGAGACCCAGTACTTC
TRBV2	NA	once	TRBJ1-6	CASTERDNSPLHF	TGTGCCAGCACGGAAAGGGATAATTCACCCCTCCACTTT
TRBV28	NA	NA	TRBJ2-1	CASILGGGASNEQFF	TGTGCCAGCATCTTGGGAGGGGGGGCCAGCAATGAGCAGTTCTTC
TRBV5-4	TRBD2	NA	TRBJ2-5	CASPSDPTGLAQEETQYF	TGTGCCAGCCCCTCGGACCCAACGGGACTAGCGCAAGAAGAGACCCAGTACTTC
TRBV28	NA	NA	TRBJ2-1	CASSFLGNEQFF	TGTGCCAGCAGTTTTCTGGGCAATGAGCAGTTCTTC
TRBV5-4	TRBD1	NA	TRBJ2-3	CASSPAGTGSDTQYF	TGTGCCAGCAGCCCCGCCGGGACAGGGTCAGATACGCAGTATTTT